The rows below give T cell receptor beta chains drawn from one sample of a study of blood T cells in healthy people across ages. MiXCR, run by TCRdb on the 5' RACE reads, gives a single entry per CDR3 protein. Of roughly 1 million distinct CDR3 sequences detected, around 25% appear once; the ten largest clones hold around 0.75%. Separately, the same data were catalogued under a study of T cells of mothers and their children.

The sequenced sample consisted of blood. The receptors stem from a girl aged 2 to 10 in good health. The CDR3 runs from the conserved cysteine through the conserved F or W. D genes are given only for firm matches. Rows may omit the clone size; those that give it use once, few, many or a size class.

v_call: TRBV20-1
clone_size: .
d_call: TRBD2
j_call: TRBJ2-1
cdr3_nt: TGCAGTGCTAGGTTAGGCGGGAGGGCCTACAATGAGCAGTTCTTC
cdr3_aa: CSARLGGRAYNEQFF

v_call: TRBV15
clone_size: few
d_call: .
j_call: TRBJ1-2
cdr3_nt: TGTGCCACCAGCAGAGACATCGGACAGTATGGCTACACCTTC
cdr3_aa: CATSRDIGQYGYTF

v_call: TRBV7-9
clone_size: .
d_call: TRBD1
j_call: TRBJ1-1
cdr3_nt: TGTGCCAGCAGCTTACCTCCGGGACAGGGGGCTACTGAAGCTTTCTTT
cdr3_aa: CASSLPPGQGATEAFF

v_call: TRBV4-3
clone_size: few
d_call: .
j_call: TRBJ2-7
cdr3_nt: TGCGCCAGCAGCCAAGATCGAGTGGGCGGGACCTACGAGCAGTACTTC
cdr3_aa: CASSQDRVGGTYEQYF

v_call: TRBV6-6
clone_size: few
d_call: .
j_call: TRBJ2-4
cdr3_nt: TGTGCCAGCACCGGACAGCTTTCCAAAAACATTCAGTACTTC
cdr3_aa: CASTGQLSKNIQYF

v_call: TRBV7-2
clone_size: few
d_call: TRBD2
j_call: TRBJ2-5
cdr3_nt: TGTGCCAGCAGCAGACTAGCGGGAGCGGGTGAAGAGACCCAGTACTTC
cdr3_aa: CASSRLAGAGEETQYF

v_call: TRBV20-1
clone_size: .
d_call: TRBD2
j_call: TRBJ2-1
cdr3_nt: TGCAGTGCTAGGTGGCTAGCGGGATCCAATGAGCAGTTCTTC
cdr3_aa: CSARWLAGSNEQFF

v_call: TRBV7-3
clone_size: few
d_call: .
j_call: TRBJ1-1
cdr3_nt: TGTGCCAGCAGCCCTCTGGGGGCGATTGACACTGAAGCTTTCTTT
cdr3_aa: CASSPLGAIDTEAFF

v_call: TRBV12-3/TRBV12-4
clone_size: few
d_call: .
j_call: TRBJ2-5
cdr3_nt: TGTGCCAGCGAAAAGGACGGTCAAGAGACCCAGTACTTC
cdr3_aa: CASEKDGQETQYF

v_call: TRBV10-3
clone_size: .
d_call: .
j_call: TRBJ2-1
cdr3_nt: TGTGCCATTGGGAGCTCCTACAATGAGCAGTTCTTC
cdr3_aa: CAIGSSYNEQFF

v_call: TRBV10-3
clone_size: few
d_call: TRBD1
j_call: TRBJ2-5
cdr3_nt: TGTGCCATCAGCCCGACAGGGGAAGAGACCCAGCACTTC
cdr3_aa: CAISPTGEETQHF

v_call: TRBV9
clone_size: .
d_call: .
j_call: TRBJ1-5
cdr3_nt: TGTGCCAGCAGCGTAGGGCCAGGGGCCCGTCAGCCCCAGCATTTT
cdr3_aa: CASSVGPGARQPQHF

v_call: TRBV20-1
clone_size: few
d_call: .
j_call: TRBJ2-2
cdr3_nt: TGCAGTGCTAGAGATCAAATAGGGGGAGGCGACACCGGGGAGCTGTTTTTT
cdr3_aa: CSARDQIGGGDTGELFF

v_call: TRBV2
clone_size: few
d_call: .
j_call: TRBJ1-2
cdr3_nt: TGTGCCAGCAGTGATGCTGTGCGGGATTTTTATCGGAAGGCCGGCTACACCTTC
cdr3_aa: CASSDAVRDFYRKAGYTF

v_call: TRBV7-2
clone_size: few
d_call: .
j_call: TRBJ1-2
cdr3_nt: TGTGCCAGCAGTCCCTCCCCAGGAAAAAACTATGGCTACACCTTC
cdr3_aa: CASSPSPGKNYGYTF

v_call: TRBV10-2
clone_size: few
d_call: .
j_call: TRBJ1-3
cdr3_nt: TGCGCCAGCAGTGAGTCGGGGGAAGGGAGTGGAAACACCATATATTTT
cdr3_aa: CASSESGEGSGNTIYF

v_call: TRBV2
clone_size: few
d_call: TRBD2
j_call: TRBJ2-1
cdr3_nt: TGTGCCAGCAGTGCGGGACTAGGGTGGCCGCAGTTCTTC
cdr3_aa: CASSAGLGWPQFF

v_call: TRBV5-1
clone_size: few
d_call: .
j_call: TRBJ1-1
cdr3_nt: TGCGCCAGCAGCTTGGGGGGGGTTCGCACTGAAGCTTTCTTT
cdr3_aa: CASSLGGVRTEAFF

v_call: TRBV28
clone_size: few
d_call: .
j_call: TRBJ2-1
cdr3_nt: TGTGCCAGCAGCTCCCCTCGGGCTGATGAGCAGTTCTTC
cdr3_aa: CASSSPRADEQFF

v_call: TRBV4-3
clone_size: .
d_call: .
j_call: TRBJ2-1
cdr3_nt: TGCGCCAGCAGCCAAGATACGGTCGGAGCTTACAATGAGCAGTTCTTC
cdr3_aa: CASSQDTVGAYNEQFF

v_call: TRBV7-9
clone_size: .
d_call: TRBD2
j_call: TRBJ2-1
cdr3_nt: TGTGCCAGCAGCCTCCCGGCTAGCGGGGTAACTGAGCAGTTCTTC
cdr3_aa: CASSLPASGVTEQFF

v_call: TRBV6-1
clone_size: few
d_call: .
j_call: TRBJ2-5
cdr3_nt: TGTGCCAGCAGCCGGTTGATGGGGGGCCAAGAGACCCAGTACTTC
cdr3_aa: CASSRLMGGQETQYF

v_call: TRBV12-5
clone_size: .
d_call: .
j_call: TRBJ1-1
cdr3_nt: TGTGCTACGACTGATAAGACAGTCACTGAAGCTTTCTTT
cdr3_aa: CATTDKTVTEAFF

v_call: TRBV9
clone_size: .
d_call: .
j_call: TRBJ2-5
cdr3_nt: TGTGCCAGCAGCGCCGAGGTGGGACAAGAGACCCAGTACTTC
cdr3_aa: CASSAEVGQETQYF

v_call: TRBV7-2
clone_size: .
d_call: TRBD1
j_call: TRBJ2-3
cdr3_nt: TGTGCCAGCAGCTTATCCCGGGACAGTCGCACAGATACGCAGTATTTT
cdr3_aa: CASSLSRDSRTDTQYF

v_call: TRBV29-1
clone_size: .
d_call: .
j_call: TRBJ2-5
cdr3_nt: TGCAGCCTCCCAGGCAGACTGGGAGAGACCCAGTACTTC
cdr3_aa: CSLPGRLGETQYF

v_call: TRBV2
clone_size: .
d_call: .
j_call: TRBJ2-1
cdr3_nt: TGTGCCAGCAGTGAGTGGCTTCAAGGGAATGAGCAGTTCTTC
cdr3_aa: CASSEWLQGNEQFF

v_call: TRBV5-1
clone_size: few
d_call: .
j_call: TRBJ1-2
cdr3_nt: TGCGCCAGCAGCCCAGGTGGACCTTCCTATGGCTACACCTTC
cdr3_aa: CASSPGGPSYGYTF

v_call: TRBV5-6
clone_size: .
d_call: .
j_call: TRBJ1-1
cdr3_nt: TGTGCCAGCAGCTTGGAACAGGGTGAAGCTTTCTTT
cdr3_aa: CASSLEQGEAFF

v_call: TRBV12-3/TRBV12-4
clone_size: few
d_call: .
j_call: TRBJ2-2
cdr3_nt: TGTGCCAGCAGTTTTGACAAAAAGAACACCGGGGAGCTGTTTTTT
cdr3_aa: CASSFDKKNTGELFF

v_call: TRBV27
clone_size: many
d_call: TRBD2
j_call: TRBJ2-1
cdr3_nt: TGTGCCAGCAGTTTGGGGACTAGTGGGAATGAGCAGTTCTTC
cdr3_aa: CASSLGTSGNEQFF

v_call: TRBV20-1
clone_size: .
d_call: .
j_call: TRBJ1-5
cdr3_nt: TGCAGTGCTACGAACATCTATTCTCAGCCCCAGCATTTT
cdr3_aa: CSATNIYSQPQHF

v_call: TRBV7-9
clone_size: .
d_call: .
j_call: TRBJ2-1
cdr3_nt: TGTGCCAGCAGTGAATCGAACAGTTACAATGAGCAGTTCTTC
cdr3_aa: CASSESNSYNEQFF

v_call: TRBV12-5
clone_size: few
d_call: TRBD1
j_call: TRBJ2-7
cdr3_nt: TGTGCTAGCGGGGGACAGGTTACCTACGAGCAGTACTTC
cdr3_aa: CASGGQVTYEQYF

v_call: TRBV11-2
clone_size: .
d_call: .
j_call: TRBJ1-3
cdr3_nt: TGTGCCAGCAGCGACCAGAAGGATCCTGGAAACACCATATATTTT
cdr3_aa: CASSDQKDPGNTIYF

v_call: TRBV6-5
clone_size: .
d_call: TRBD1
j_call: TRBJ1-1
cdr3_nt: TGTGCCAGCAGTTATTCCGGGACAGGGTTCGTGAACACTGAAGCTTTCTTT
cdr3_aa: CASSYSGTGFVNTEAFF

v_call: TRBV29-1
clone_size: many
d_call: TRBD1
j_call: TRBJ1-2
cdr3_nt: TGCAGCGTTGACAGGGGGGATGGCTACACCTTC
cdr3_aa: CSVDRGDGYTF

v_call: TRBV14
clone_size: .
d_call: .
j_call: TRBJ1-1
cdr3_nt: TGTGCCAGCAGCCATTTGGGGGAGAACACTGAAGCTTTCTTT
cdr3_aa: CASSHLGENTEAFF

v_call: TRBV25-1
clone_size: few
d_call: .
j_call: TRBJ2-4
cdr3_nt: TGTACCAGCAGTGAATATGCCTTACCAGGGGAGGACATTCAGTACTTC
cdr3_aa: CTSSEYALPGEDIQYF

v_call: TRBV12-3/TRBV12-4
clone_size: few
d_call: .
j_call: TRBJ1-1
cdr3_nt: TGTGCCAGCAATCTAGGGACTAACCGTGAAGCTTTCTTT
cdr3_aa: CASNLGTNREAFF

v_call: TRBV7-2
clone_size: few
d_call: .
j_call: TRBJ2-3
cdr3_nt: TGTGCCAGCAGCACCAAACGAGTCCCAGATACGCAGTATTTT
cdr3_aa: CASSTKRVPDTQYF

v_call: TRBV2
clone_size: few
d_call: .
j_call: TRBJ2-1
cdr3_nt: TGTGCCAGCACCGGATCAGGGGGGTCCTACAATGAGCAGTTCTTC
cdr3_aa: CASTGSGGSYNEQFF

v_call: TRBV29-1
clone_size: .
d_call: .
j_call: TRBJ2-1
cdr3_nt: TGCAGCGTTGAAGCGGAAAGAAGGGGTGAGCAGTTCTTC
cdr3_aa: CSVEAERRGEQFF

v_call: TRBV24-1
clone_size: few
d_call: TRBD2
j_call: TRBJ2-1
cdr3_nt: TGTGCCACCAGTGATGCTGGATTGGGAGGGCCTGAGCAGTTCTTC
cdr3_aa: CATSDAGLGGPEQFF

v_call: TRBV12-3/TRBV12-4
clone_size: .
d_call: .
j_call: TRBJ1-3
cdr3_nt: TGTGCCAGCAGTTTCCCAGGGGCCGAATTAGGAAACACCATATATTTT
cdr3_aa: CASSFPGAELGNTIYF